One T cell receptor beta chain is described in this entry. TCRdb reprocessed the 5' RACE reads with MiXCR, giving one entry per CDR3 protein. The table shows 9,500 to 12,000 distinct CDR3 sequences, with about 51% occurring only once. Germline V gene sequence: CDR1 MGHRA, CDR2 YSYEKL. V lost 4 bases, J lost 8 bases, and 12 bases lay in between. CDR3 length: 14 residues. The rearrangement joins TRBV4-1 to TRBJ1-6; perhaps TRBD1 as D (5 bases). The sample comprised tumor-infiltrating naive CD4+ T cells sorted from the breast tumor. As for subset: naive CD4+ T cells, CD4+CD45RA+CD25-. This TCR was recovered from a female donor with breast cancer. The DNA for the CDR3 is TGCGCCAGCAGCCTGGGGGTTTTCGATTCACCCCTCCACTTT. It translates to CASSLGVFDSPLHF.